This TCR beta chain was sequenced in a study of cytomegalovirus exposure and HLA in healthy donors. General study findings and limits: Rarity marked most TCR sequences, yet some public TCRs occurred in many donors.

About this clone itself: Its target is not known.

Profiled with immunoSEQ multiplex PCR; TCRdb holds only in-frame clones, not every one. The data hold roughly 220,000 clones, with roughly 83% observed a single time. Separation from the roughly 670-subject first cohort characterized the roughly 120-subject validation cohort, to which the donors belonged. This CDR3 spans 14 amino acids. J was trimmed by 2 bases and V by 6 bases; bases with no gene match: 5. In germline, CDR1 is MDHEN, CDR2 SYDVKM. The sequence was obtained from a woman between 25 and 40 years old in good health and CMV-seropositive. Sequenced sample: PBMCs. This sequence joins TRBV28 and TRBJ2-7; 9 bases match TRBD2. The CDR3 DNA reads as TGTGCCAGCAGCCCAATAGCGGGAGCCTACGAGCAGTACTTC. It translates to CASSPIAGAYEQYF.